A selection of T cell receptor beta chains follows, all from one sample in a study of blood T cell repertoires in COVID-19. Generated by immunoSEQ multiplex PCR, the TCRdb table keeps only in-frame clones and is missing some. In the table there are fewer than 350,000 clones, 75% to 90% of which are singletons. Sequencing was carried out using peripheral blood. The receptors shown here come from a man aged 35-49 years with acute or convalescent COVID-19. CDR3s include the opening cysteine and the closing phenylalanine or tryptophan. Fields, in order: CDR3 length, clone size, D gene, V gene, J gene, CDR3 protein, CDR3 DNA. The D gene is left open where the match is weak. Size tells how often a clone was seen (once, few, many) or the class of an expanded clone, and some rows leave it out.

len: 14
abundance: -
d_gene: -
v_gene: TRBV5-3
j_gene: TRBJ2-4
CDR3aa: CARTHWTLKNIQYF
CDR3nt: TGTGCCAGAACCCACTGGACACTCAAAAACATTCAGTACTTC

len: 15
abundance: few
d_gene: -
v_gene: TRBV7-9
j_gene: TRBJ2-2
CDR3aa: CASSSPPANTGELFF
CDR3nt: TGTGCCAGCAGCTCCCCTCCAGCGAACACCGGGGAGCTGTTTTTT

len: 13
abundance: -
d_gene: TRBD1
v_gene: TRBV10-3
j_gene: TRBJ2-7
CDR3aa: CASGQGATYEQYF
CDR3nt: TGTGCCTCAGGACAGGGGGCAACCTACGAGCAGTACTTC

len: 14
abundance: -
d_gene: -
v_gene: TRBV12-5
j_gene: TRBJ1-4
CDR3aa: CASGPDRANEKLFF
CDR3nt: TGTGCTAGTGGTCCGGACAGAGCTAATGAAAAACTGTTTTTT

len: 15
abundance: -
d_gene: TRBD1
v_gene: TRBV5-1
j_gene: TRBJ1-5
CDR3aa: CASSSGGENNQPQHF
CDR3nt: TGCGCCAGCAGTTCAGGGGGCGAGAACAATCAGCCCCAGCATTTT

len: 11
abundance: once
d_gene: -
v_gene: TRBV6-5
j_gene: TRBJ2-1
CDR3aa: CASLSGREQFF
CDR3nt: TGTGCCAGCCTTTCAGGCCGAGAGCAGTTCTTC

len: 14
abundance: once
d_gene: TRBD2
v_gene: TRBV2
j_gene: TRBJ2-1
CDR3aa: CASSERGGYNDQFF
CDR3nt: TGTGCCAGCAGTGAGCGGGGGGGGTACAATGATCAGTTCTTC

len: 15
abundance: -
d_gene: -
v_gene: TRBV6-5
j_gene: TRBJ1-1
CDR3aa: CASTGAPQMNTEAFF
CDR3nt: TGTGCCAGCACAGGGGCCCCCCAAATGAACACTGAAGCTTTCTTT

len: 15
abundance: -
d_gene: TRBD1
v_gene: TRBV15
j_gene: TRBJ2-7
CDR3aa: CATSRSGQAPYEQYF
CDR3nt: TGTGCCACCAGCAGATCGGGACAGGCCCCCTACGAGCAGTACTTC

len: 15
abundance: -
d_gene: -
v_gene: TRBV3-1/TRBV3-2
j_gene: TRBJ1-3
CDR3aa: CASSPRSTLGNTIYF
CDR3nt: TGTGCCAGCAGCCCCCGTTCGACACTCGGAAACACCATATATTTT

len: 16
abundance: -
d_gene: -
v_gene: TRBV10-3
j_gene: TRBJ1-1
CDR3aa: CAISDWTKLGYTEAFF
CDR3nt: TGTGCCATCAGTGATTGGACCAAACTAGGATACACTGAAGCTTTCTTT

len: 14
abundance: -
d_gene: -
v_gene: TRBV19
j_gene: TRBJ1-6
CDR3aa: CASSPGKRISPLHF
CDR3nt: TGTGCCAGTTCGCCGGGGAAACGGATTTCACCCCTCCACTTT

len: 13
abundance: -
d_gene: TRBD1
v_gene: TRBV6-5
j_gene: TRBJ1-1
CDR3aa: CASRIQGATEAFF
CDR3nt: TGTGCCAGCAGGATACAGGGGGCGACTGAAGCTTTCTTT

len: 14
abundance: -
d_gene: TRBD1
v_gene: TRBV2
j_gene: TRBJ1-4
CDR3aa: CASSSTGQGEKLFF
CDR3nt: TGTGCCAGCAGTTCCACAGGACAGGGAGAAAAACTGTTTTTT

len: 15
abundance: -
d_gene: -
v_gene: TRBV28
j_gene: TRBJ2-3
CDR3aa: CASSLGGNPTDTQYF
CDR3nt: TGTGCCAGCAGTTTAGGGGGGAACCCGACAGATACGCAGTATTTT

len: 15
abundance: once
d_gene: -
v_gene: TRBV4-2
j_gene: TRBJ2-3
CDR3aa: CASSTLGARTDTQYF
CDR3nt: TGTGCCAGCAGCACCTTGGGGGCCCGCACAGATACGCAGTATTTT

len: 13
abundance: once
d_gene: TRBD1
v_gene: TRBV7-3
j_gene: TRBJ1-2
CDR3aa: CASSSDRVGGYTF
CDR3nt: TGTGCCAGCAGCTCGGACAGGGTTGGTGGCTACACCTTC

len: 12
abundance: -
d_gene: -
v_gene: TRBV7-8
j_gene: TRBJ1-1
CDR3aa: CASSRGHPEAFF
CDR3nt: TGTGCCAGCAGTCGCGGACACCCTGAAGCTTTCTTT

len: 17
abundance: -
d_gene: TRBD2
v_gene: TRBV6-1
j_gene: TRBJ2-1
CDR3aa: CASSEAGGGALYNEQFF
CDR3nt: TGTGCCAGCAGTGAAGCGGGCGGGGGGGCCCTTTATAATGAGCAGTTCTTC

len: 14
abundance: once
d_gene: -
v_gene: TRBV11-3
j_gene: TRBJ2-6
CDR3aa: CASSRVSGANVLTF
CDR3nt: TGTGCCAGCAGCCGGGTCTCTGGGGCCAACGTCCTGACTTTC

len: 12
abundance: -
d_gene: TRBD2
v_gene: TRBV5-1
j_gene: TRBJ2-7
CDR3aa: CASSSGGEKQYF
CDR3nt: TGCGCCAGCAGCAGCGGGGGGGAAAAGCAGTACTTC

len: 15
abundance: -
d_gene: -
v_gene: TRBV14
j_gene: TRBJ2-1
CDR3aa: CASRPLIGGSNEQFF
CDR3nt: TGTGCCAGCAGGCCTCTTATCGGGGGTAGCAATGAGCAGTTCTTC

len: 14
abundance: few
d_gene: -
v_gene: TRBV2
j_gene: TRBJ1-2
CDR3aa: CASTPGALTYGYTF
CDR3nt: TGTGCCAGCACCCCCGGAGCCCTCACCTATGGCTACACCTTC

len: 15
abundance: -
d_gene: TRBD2
v_gene: TRBV11-2
j_gene: TRBJ2-2
CDR3aa: CASSLDSGAFGELFF
CDR3nt: TGTGCCAGCAGCTTAGATAGCGGGGCCTTCGGGGAGCTGTTTTTT

len: 16
abundance: -
d_gene: -
v_gene: TRBV27
j_gene: TRBJ2-7
CDR3aa: CASSLSDIAGPYEQYF
CDR3nt: TGTGCCAGCAGTTTATCAGATATTGCAGGGCCCTACGAGCAGTACTTC

len: 15
abundance: -
d_gene: TRBD2
v_gene: TRBV27
j_gene: TRBJ2-7
CDR3aa: CASSPGTSGAYEQYF
CDR3nt: TGTGCCAGCAGTCCTGGGACTAGCGGGGCCTACGAGCAGTACTTC

len: 14
abundance: -
d_gene: TRBD1
v_gene: TRBV2
j_gene: TRBJ2-1
CDR3aa: CASGRQGADNEQFF
CDR3nt: TGTGCCAGCGGCAGACAGGGGGCGGACAATGAGCAGTTCTTC

len: 13
abundance: -
d_gene: TRBD1
v_gene: TRBV5-6
j_gene: TRBJ1-1
CDR3aa: CASSYRDRGSAFF
CDR3nt: TGTGCCAGCAGCTACCGGGACAGGGGATCAGCTTTCTTT

len: 15
abundance: -
d_gene: -
v_gene: TRBV6-5
j_gene: TRBJ2-5
CDR3aa: CASSSLGRGRKTQYF
CDR3nt: TGTGCCAGCAGTTCCCTCGGGAGGGGGCGGAAGACCCAGTACTTC

len: 13
abundance: -
d_gene: -
v_gene: TRBV12-5
j_gene: TRBJ2-1
CDR3aa: CASGFLERSEQFF
CDR3nt: TGTGCTAGTGGTTTCCTGGAGAGGTCGGAGCAGTTCTTC

len: 15
abundance: -
d_gene: TRBD1
v_gene: TRBV4-1
j_gene: TRBJ2-7
CDR3aa: CASSLRGTGTYEQYF
CDR3nt: TGCGCCAGCAGCCTCAGAGGGACAGGGACCTACGAGCAGTACTTC

len: 15
abundance: -
d_gene: -
v_gene: TRBV2
j_gene: TRBJ2-1
CDR3aa: CASSEAFGGGNEQFF
CDR3nt: TGTGCCAGCAGTGAAGCGTTCGGGGGTGGGAATGAGCAGTTCTTC

len: 12
abundance: once
d_gene: -
v_gene: TRBV30
j_gene: TRBJ2-2
CDR3aa: CAWNVAAGELFF
CDR3nt: TGTGCCTGGAATGTGGCGGCCGGGGAGCTGTTTTTT

len: 17
abundance: -
d_gene: TRBD1
v_gene: TRBV14
j_gene: TRBJ1-1
CDR3aa: CASSQPGQGSFDTEAFF
CDR3nt: TGTGCCAGCAGCCAACCGGGACAGGGTAGTTTTGACACTGAAGCTTTCTTT

len: 16
abundance: -
d_gene: -
v_gene: TRBV3-1/TRBV3-2
j_gene: TRBJ1-6
CDR3aa: CASSQDPRGGNSPLHF
CDR3nt: TGTGCCAGCAGCCAAGATCCCCGGGGGGGTAATTCACCCCTCCACTTT

len: 13
abundance: -
d_gene: TRBD1
v_gene: TRBV15
j_gene: TRBJ1-2
CDR3aa: CATSRLRGQGYTF
CDR3nt: TGTGCCACCAGCAGATTAAGGGGGCAGGGCTACACCTTC

len: 16
abundance: -
d_gene: TRBD1
v_gene: TRBV5-4
j_gene: TRBJ2-3
CDR3aa: CASSLMGQGVSDTQYF
CDR3nt: TGTGCCAGCAGTTTGATGGGACAGGGTGTTTCAGATACGCAGTATTTT

len: 15
abundance: -
d_gene: -
v_gene: TRBV19
j_gene: TRBJ1-1
CDR3aa: CASQSGGQPDTEAFF
CDR3nt: TGTGCCAGTCAATCCGGTGGACAGCCTGACACTGAAGCTTTCTTT

len: 12
abundance: -
d_gene: -
v_gene: TRBV5-1
j_gene: TRBJ2-7
CDR3aa: CASSTVGREQYF
CDR3nt: TGCGCCAGCAGCACGGTAGGGAGGGAGCAGTACTTC

len: 16
abundance: -
d_gene: TRBD1
v_gene: TRBV3-1/TRBV3-2
j_gene: TRBJ1-4
CDR3aa: CASSPDRGTTNEKLFF
CDR3nt: TGTGCCAGCAGCCCAGACAGGGGTACAACTAATGAAAAACTGTTTTTT

len: 15
abundance: -
d_gene: TRBD1
v_gene: TRBV28
j_gene: TRBJ2-5
CDR3aa: CASSYRTGTLETQYF
CDR3nt: TGTGCCAGCAGTTACAGGACAGGGACTTTGGAGACCCAGTACTTC

len: 14
abundance: -
d_gene: TRBD1
v_gene: TRBV25-1
j_gene: TRBJ2-3
CDR3aa: CASRRAGGTDTQYF
CDR3nt: TGTGCCAGCAGGAGGGCAGGGGGTACAGATACGCAGTATTTT

len: 14
abundance: -
d_gene: -
v_gene: TRBV29-1
j_gene: TRBJ1-1
CDR3aa: CSVEGRGMNTEAFF
CDR3nt: TGCAGCGTTGAAGGCCGGGGGATGAACACTGAAGCTTTCTTT

len: 15
abundance: -
d_gene: -
v_gene: TRBV11-2
j_gene: TRBJ1-4
CDR3aa: CASSLGNRAGEKLFF
CDR3nt: TGTGCCAGCAGTTTGGGGAACAGGGCGGGTGAAAAACTGTTTTTT

len: 13
abundance: -
d_gene: -
v_gene: TRBV7-2
j_gene: TRBJ1-2
CDR3aa: CASSFSIWRGYTF
CDR3nt: TGTGCCAGCAGCTTCTCAATTTGGAGGGGCTACACCTTC